These T cell receptor beta chains were read from a single sample in a study of vaccination effects on CD4 cells after COVID-19. These receptors have no known antigen. Assay: immunoSEQ multiplex PCR; the TCRdb copy retains only in-frame clones and omits some. The sample holds 14,000 or so clones, just over 75% seen once. This specimen consisted of CD4+ T cells from PBMCs cultured with HCoV-229E spike peptides, obtained before COVID-19 vaccination. These receptor sequences come from a human donor who received a COVID-19 vaccine. Both conserved end residues are part of each CDR3. Each record gives: D gene, J gene, V gene, CDR3 DNA, CDR3 protein. D genes are given only for firm matches.

D: .
J: TRBJ1-2
V: TRBV18
DNA: TGTGCCAGCTCACCTACAGGGAATTTGTATGGCTACACCTTC
CDR3: CASSPTGNLYGYTF

D: .
J: TRBJ1-2
V: TRBV28
DNA: TGTGCCAGCAGTTTTCGGGCAGGGCGTAACTATGGCTACACCTTC
CDR3: CASSFRAGRNYGYTF

D: TRBD1
J: TRBJ1-1
V: TRBV28
DNA: TGTGCCAGCAGCCGGACAGGGACCACTGAAGCTTTCTTT
CDR3: CASSRTGTTEAFF

D: .
J: TRBJ1-2
V: TRBV11-2
DNA: TGTGCCAGCAGCTTAACAGGGTGGACGGATGGCTACACCTTC
CDR3: CASSLTGWTDGYTF

D: .
J: TRBJ2-7
V: TRBV5-1
DNA: TGCGCCAGCAGCTTGGACAGGTACGAGCAGTACTTC
CDR3: CASSLDRYEQYF

D: .
J: TRBJ2-1
V: TRBV5-6
DNA: TGTGCCAGCAGCCGTTCCTTGGGGAATGAGCAGTTCTTC
CDR3: CASSRSLGNEQFF

D: .
J: TRBJ1-4
V: TRBV6-1
DNA: TGTGCCAGCAATGAACTAACGGGGTTTCGGGAAAAACTGTTTTTT
CDR3: CASNELTGFREKLFF

D: .
J: TRBJ1-1
V: TRBV29-1
DNA: TGCAGCGTTGAACTGAACACTGAAGCTTTCTTT
CDR3: CSVELNTEAFF

D: .
J: TRBJ1-2
V: TRBV28
DNA: TGTGCCAGCAGTTTATCTACAGAAGGCTACACCTTC
CDR3: CASSLSTEGYTF

D: TRBD1
J: TRBJ1-2
V: TRBV7-9
DNA: TGTGCCAGCCTACCGACAGGGGACTATGGCTACACCTTC
CDR3: CASLPTGDYGYTF

D: .
J: TRBJ1-2
V: TRBV3-1/TRBV3-2
DNA: TGTGCCAGCAGCCAGGGATTAGAGGGCGGCTACACCTTC
CDR3: CASSQGLEGGYTF

D: .
J: TRBJ1-4
V: TRBV5-1
DNA: TGCGCCAGCAGCTTGGAGGCGTTTGAAAAACTGTTTTTT
CDR3: CASSLEAFEKLFF